This TCR beta chain was found in a study of long-term antiretroviral therapy in people with HIV. CDR3 size: 16 residues. Trimming stripped 0 bases from V and 4 bases from J, with 15 bases between. Germline CDR1 KGHSH, CDR2 LQKENI. Investigators performed immunoSEQ version v3.0 at survey level. The method was immunoSEQ multiplex PCR; TCRdb's version includes in-frame clones alone and lacks a portion of them. This sample has 20,000 to 25,000 clones, with approximately 88% found just once. No donor had fewer than one pre-ART PBMC sample or fewer than two post-ART PBMC samples. Every specimen held between roughly 0.9-10 million cryopreserved PBMC. These were thawed and washed before DNA extraction.

The sequence was collected from a woman in her thirties or forties with HIV. The chain uses TRBV18 and TRBJ1-1; a weak D match, TRBD1 (5 bases). The sample consisted of unsorted PBMCs, taken 1.2 years after starting antiretroviral therapy. CDR3 coding DNA: TGTGCCAGCTCACCACCGTCGAGGGGCCGGGGCACTGAAGCTTTCTTT. It yields the protein CASSPPSRGRGTEAFF.